These T cell receptor beta chains were read from a single sample in a study of blood T cells in healthy people across ages. A single record per CDR3 protein comes from TCRdb applying MiXCR to the 5' RACE reads. The sample lists around 1,000,000 distinct CDR3 sequences; approximately 26% were seen once. This same sample was also part of a study on T cells of mothers and their children.

The specimen sequenced was blood. These receptors were collected from a girl aged 2 to 10 in good health. Both conserved end residues are part of each CDR3. A D gene is named only where the DNA matches it firmly. Only some rows state a clone size, as once, few, many or a class for expanded clones.

size	J	V	D	DNA	CDR3
few	TRBJ2-4	TRBV7-2	NA	TGTGCCAGCAGCTCCAGGGCCAAAAACATTCAGTACTTC	CASSSRAKNIQYF
NA	TRBJ1-1	TRBV10-3	NA	TGTGCCACAAGCGACAGTTCTGAAGCTTTCTTT	CATSDSSEAFF
NA	TRBJ1-2	TRBV29-1	NA	TGCAGCGTCCACTTAGCTAGCTATGGCTACACCTTC	CSVHLASYGYTF
few	TRBJ2-1	TRBV24-1	NA	TGTGCCACCAGACTAACCGCCGACGAGGAGCAGTTCTTC	CATRLTADEEQFF
few	TRBJ1-3	TRBV20-1	NA	TGCAGTGCTAGATCACAGGGCGAGAACACCATATATTTT	CSARSQGENTIYF
few	TRBJ2-7	TRBV20-1	NA	TGCAGTGCTCGAAGGGACGGCGAGCAGTACTTC	CSARRDGEQYF
few	TRBJ2-7	TRBV20-1	TRBD2	TGCAGTGCTAGAGATCCCGATAGCGGGAGGGGGATCTACGAGCAGTACTTC	CSARDPDSGRGIYEQYF
few	TRBJ1-2	TRBV28	NA	TGTGCCAGCAGTATAGACAGTACGACCTATGGCTACACCTTC	CASSIDSTTYGYTF
NA	TRBJ1-1	TRBV6-5	NA	TGTGCCAGCAGACTCTTAGGGGTCACTGAAGCTTTCTTT	CASRLLGVTEAFF
NA	TRBJ1-2	TRBV29-1	TRBD1	TGCAGTGATCGGACAGGAGGGTATGGCTACACCTTC	CSDRTGGYGYTF
few	TRBJ1-4	TRBV12-3/TRBV12-4	NA	TGTGCCAGCAGTTTAGGGGCCGTAAATGAAAAACTGTTTTTT	CASSLGAVNEKLFF
NA	TRBJ2-3	TRBV6-6	NA	TGTGCCAGCAATATCGGGTCAGATACGCAGTGTTTT	CASNIGSDTQCF
many	TRBJ1-2	TRBV12-3/TRBV12-4	NA	TGTGCCAGCAGTCCAATGAGGGGCTATGGCTACACCTTC	CASSPMRGYGYTF
few	TRBJ2-3	TRBV11-2	TRBD2	TGTGCCAGCAGCGGCCTTCGGCGGGGGGGCGCAGATACGCAGTATTTT	CASSGLRRGGADTQYF
NA	TRBJ2-1	TRBV29-1	TRBD2	TGCAGCGTCCAGACAGGGACTAGCGGGAGTGATGAGCAGTTCTTC	CSVQTGTSGSDEQFF
NA	TRBJ2-1	TRBV5-1	NA	TGCGCCAGCAGCTTGGGAGCTAGGGGGGGCCGTCGCTCAACAGAGCAGTTCTTC	CASSLGARGGRRSTEQFF
NA	TRBJ2-1	TRBV7-2	NA	TGTGCCAGCAGCCGCTCTTGGGACAATGAGCAGTTCTTC	CASSRSWDNEQFF
few	TRBJ1-6	TRBV7-2	TRBD1	TGTGCCAGCAGCGAAGGGACAGGGACTAATTCACCCCTCCACTTT	CASSEGTGTNSPLHF
NA	TRBJ2-3	TRBV4-3	TRBD1	TGCGCCAGCAGCCAAGAGTGGGGACAGGGTTCAGATACGCAGTATTTT	CASSQEWGQGSDTQYF
few	TRBJ1-2	TRBV7-9	NA	TGTGCCAGCAGCTTAGGATCAGGCCCCTATGGCTACACCTTC	CASSLGSGPYGYTF
NA	TRBJ2-1	TRBV20-1	NA	TGCAGTGCTAGTATGGCCGTGAGGAATGAGCAGTTCTTC	CSASMAVRNEQFF
NA	TRBJ2-4	TRBV7-2	TRBD1	TGTGCCAGCAGCCCGTTCGGGACAGGAAAAAACATTCAGTACTTC	CASSPFGTGKNIQYF
many	TRBJ2-5	TRBV6-2/TRBV6-3	NA	TGTGCCAGCAGCTACGACGAGGGGCTTGAGACCCAGTACTTC	CASSYDEGLETQYF
NA	TRBJ2-3	TRBV9	TRBD2	TGTGCCAGCAGCGCCCCGGGACTAGCGGGAGATACGCAGTATTTT	CASSAPGLAGDTQYF
NA	TRBJ2-7	TRBV15	TRBD2	TGTGCCACCAGCAGAGATAACGGACTAGCGGGGGGCTTCTACGAGCAGTACTTC	CATSRDNGLAGGFYEQYF
NA	TRBJ2-1	TRBV12-3/TRBV12-4	NA	TGTGCCAGCAGTGCTACTCCCATATCCTACAATGAGCAGTTCTTC	CASSATPISYNEQFF
few	TRBJ1-1	TRBV29-1	NA	TGCAGCGTTGACCGGGCCCGGGGCACTGAAGCTTTCTTT	CSVDRARGTEAFF
few	TRBJ1-3	TRBV4-1	TRBD1	TGCGCCAGCAGCCACCCGGACAGGGGAAACACCATATATTTT	CASSHPDRGNTIYF
NA	TRBJ2-6	TRBV3-1	NA	TGTGCCAGCCGCCCCGGGACAAAAAGCTCTGGGGCCAACGTCCTGACTTTC	CASRPGTKSSGANVLTF
NA	TRBJ1-5	TRBV29-1	NA	TGCAGCGTTGGGAAGGGGCTGAATCAGCCCCAGCATTTT	CSVGKGLNQPQHF
NA	TRBJ1-4	TRBV20-1	TRBD1	TGCAGTGCTCGACAGGGGTTGAGGGAAAAACTGTTTTTT	CSARQGLREKLFF
NA	TRBJ2-6	TRBV4-3	NA	TGCGCCAGCAGCCAAGTGGCAGGGCTATACTCTGGGGCCAACGTCCTGACTTTC	CASSQVAGLYSGANVLTF
NA	TRBJ2-3	TRBV28	TRBD2	TGTGCCAGCAGTTCCAAAACCTTTAGCGGGGGCACAGATACGCAGTATTTT	CASSSKTFSGGTDTQYF
few	TRBJ2-1	TRBV24-1	TRBD2	TGTGCCACCAGTGAGCGAGCGGGAGACGGGGATGAGCAGTTCTTC	CATSERAGDGDEQFF
NA	TRBJ2-7	TRBV29-1	NA	TGCAGCGTTGTCTGGCAGGACCACTACGAGCAGTACTTC	CSVVWQDHYEQYF
NA	TRBJ1-4	TRBV4-3	NA	TGCGCCAGCAGCCACGACATGACGGTTACTAATGAAAAACTGTTTTTT	CASSHDMTVTNEKLFF
many	TRBJ1-6	TRBV7-3	NA	TGTGCCAGCAGCTTAAATATCGGGACTGGACCCCTCCACTTT	CASSLNIGTGPLHF
NA	TRBJ1-1	TRBV5-6	NA	TGTGCCAGCAGCTTGTTCGGGTCGGAGGGCACTGAAGCTTTCTTT	CASSLFGSEGTEAFF
NA	TRBJ2-7	TRBV6-6	NA	TGTGCCAGCAGCACGCGGGGAGGGGGGTCACGCGAGCAGTACTTC	CASSTRGGGSREQYF
NA	TRBJ2-1	TRBV7-2	NA	TGTGCCAGCACCAGCTACGTCCACAATGAGCAGTTCTTC	CASTSYVHNEQFF
few	TRBJ2-7	TRBV6-5	NA	TGTGCCAGCAGTTTTCCCGGGACACCCTACGAGCAGTACTTC	CASSFPGTPYEQYF
NA	TRBJ1-5	TRBV29-1	TRBD1	TGCAGCGTTGTGGACAGGGGGATCCATTTT	CSVVDRGIHF
few	TRBJ1-1	TRBV29-1	NA	TGCAGCGTTTGGGACCGTAGAGCTGAAGCTTTCTTT	CSVWDRRAEAFF
NA	TRBJ2-7	TRBV2	TRBD2	TGTGCCAGCAGTGAAGGACTAGCGGGTAACTCCTACGAGCAGTACTTC	CASSEGLAGNSYEQYF
once	TRBJ2-5	TRBV12-3/TRBV12-4	TRBD2	TGTGCCAGCAGTTTAATTGGCCTAGCGGGAGGGCCTAACCAAGAGACCCAGTACTTC	CASSLIGLAGGPNQETQYF
once	TRBJ2-5	TRBV13	TRBD1	TGTGCCAGCAGCCTAAGGACAGGGGGACAAGAGACCCAGTACTTC	CASSLRTGGQETQYF
NA	TRBJ2-5	TRBV29-1	NA	TGCAGCGTTGAAGATCCGTTGGGCCCCATAGGACAAGAGACCCAGTACTTC	CSVEDPLGPIGQETQYF
few	TRBJ2-7	TRBV15	NA	TGTGCCACCAGCGGGTTGAACTCCTACGAGCAGTACTTC	CATSGLNSYEQYF
NA	TRBJ2-5	TRBV29-1	NA	TGCAGCGTTCCCAAGTCGATGGAGACCCAGTACTTC	CSVPKSMETQYF
few	TRBJ2-5	TRBV20-1	TRBD1	TGCAGTGCTAGAGAGACAGGGGAGGAGACCCAGTACTTC	CSARETGEETQYF
few	TRBJ1-4	TRBV7-9	NA	TGTGCCAGCACCCCTTGGGGGGGTGAAAAACTGTTTTTT	CASTPWGGEKLFF
NA	TRBJ1-2	TRBV3-1	NA	TGTGCCAGCAGCAAGCCCTCCCTCGGGGACTATGGCTACACCTTC	CASSKPSLGDYGYTF
few	TRBJ2-3	TRBV7-2	NA	TGTGCCAGCAGCTACGCAAGTGTTGGCACAGATACGCAGTATTTT	CASSYASVGTDTQYF